Below, 30 T cell receptor beta chains from the same sample are listed, as sequenced in a study of blood T cell repertoires in COVID-19 (dated by TCRdb to between 2020 and 2021). Library construction relied on the immunoSEQ multiplex PCR assay. TCRdb stores this immuneACCESS table with in-frame sequences only. Part of the clones is absent; in the studies checked, under half of the shortfall reflects unresolved V genes, and no reason is known for the rest. The sample table lists about 120,000 clones, about 80% of them with a count of one. The top ten constitute around 4% of the sample. Material for sequencing was peripheral blood. These receptors came from a woman in her forties or fifties with acute or convalescent COVID-19.

The sample holds a few counts of this clone. This rearrangement joins TRBV5-1 to TRBJ1-6; no reliable D call. Trimming took off 3 bases at V and 2 bases at J, with 15 bases between the two ends. Germline V gene data show CDR1 as SGHRS and CDR2 as YFSETQ. There are 17 residues in the CDR3. CDR3 sequence (DNA): TGCGCCAGCAGCTCAGCCTACGGGGAAACCTATAATTCACCCCTCCACTTT. It codes for CASSSAYGETYNSPLHF.

The genes are TRBV2 and TRBJ2-3, with D unclear. This CDR3 has 15 residues. From germline, CDR1 is SNHLY and CDR2 FYNNEI. Deletions cut 6 bases from V and 0 bases from J, with 13 bases between. CDR3: CASSAVAFSTDTQYF. The CDR3 nucleotides read TGTGCCAGCAGCGCAGTGGCTTTCAGCACAGATACGCAGTATTTT.

The gene calls are TRBV10-3 and TRBJ1-1, with unresolved D. V was cut by 6 bases and J by 5 bases, with 19 bases left in between. Germline assignment: CDR1 ENHRY and CDR2 SYGVKD. The CDR3 spans 15 residues. CDR3 residues: CAIRRADTARTEAFF. The CDR3 DNA is TGTGCCATCAGGAGGGCTGACACGGCTAGGACTGAAGCTTTCTTT.

The rearrangement joins TRBV29-1 to TRBJ2-3; possibly TRBD2 for D (6 bases). CDR3 size: 13 residues. Germline V gene data show CDR1 as SQVTM and CDR2 as ANQGSEA. The V gene lost 7 bases and the J gene lost 6 bases, with 17 bases spanning the gap. The DNA of the CDR3 is TGCAGCGCGCCCCTCGGGAGCGGCGATACGCAGTATTTT. It is translated as CSAPLGSGDTQYF.

J is TRBJ1-2 and V is TRBV28; D ambiguous. This CDR3 contains 13 residues. V was pared by 6 bases and J by 4 bases, with 12 bases between. Germline CDR1 reads MDHEN; CDR2 reads SYDVKM. CDR3 amino acids: CASSSTSSYGYTF. The CDR3 nucleotides are TGTGCCAGCAGCTCCACATCCTCCTATGGCTACACCTTC.

The chain employs TRBV5-1 and TRBJ2-2; 7 bases are a match to TRBD2. There are 15 residues in the CDR3. The V and J ends lost 4 bases and 6 bases, in that order; junction bases with no gene match: 9. The germline gives CDR1 SGHRS, CDR2 YFSETQ. The CDR3, as DNA: TGCGCCAGCAGCCGGACCGGACTAGTTCCCGGGGAGCTGTTTTTT. As protein: CASSRTGLVPGELFF. Based on the CDR3 plus reference TRBV5-1 and TRBJ2-2, the full variable domain is KAGVTQTPRYLIKTRGQQVTLSCSPISGHRSVSWYQQTPGQGLQFLFEYFSETQRNKGNFPGRFSGRQFSNSRSEMNVSTLELGDSALYLCASSRTGLVPGELFFGEGSRLTVL.

The V and J genes are TRBV18 and TRBJ2-5; D gene ambiguous. V lost 3 bases, J lost 4 bases, and 9 bases lay in between. The germline CDR1 and CDR2 sequences are KGHSH and LQKENI. The CDR3 loop spans 13 amino acids. CDR3 nucleotides: TGTGCCAGCTCACCCTCTAACAGAGAGACCCAGTACTTC. Protein: CASSPSNRETQYF. Full variable domain (remainder filled in from reference TRBV18 and TRBJ2-5): NAGVMQNPRHLVRRRGQEARLRCSPMKGHSHVYWYRQLPEEGLKFMVYLQKENIIDESGMPKERFSAEFPKEGPSILRIQQVVRGDSAAYFCASSPSNRETQYFGPGTRLLVL.

The CDR3 region has the DNA TGTGCCACACGCCATGGGGCTATGGTGAACACTGAAGCTTTCTTT. This translates into CATRHGAMVNTEAFF. The chain links TRBV11-2 to TRBJ1-1; D is possibly TRBD1 (5 bases). Trimming cost V 10 bases and J 0 bases, with 18 bases left between them. From germline, CDR1 is SGHAT and CDR2 FQNNGV. CDR3 length: 15 residues.

This sequence joins TRBV5-1 and TRBJ2-6; a weak D match, TRBD2 (5 bases). The CDR3 extends over 14 amino acids. The ends were cut back, 7 bases at V and 2 bases at J, with 10 bases in the middle. The germline gives CDR1 SGHRS, CDR2 YFSETQ. Here the CDR3 reads CASSGNPGANVLTF. The DNA of the CDR3 is TGCGCCAGCTCGGGGAACCCTGGGGCCAACGTCCTGACTTTC.

There are a few counts of this clone. This chain connects TRBV2 to TRBJ1-5; D may be TRBD1 (5 bases). This CDR3 comprises 14 residues. CDR1 is SNHLY, CDR2 FYNNEI, per germline. V lost 6 bases to trimming and J lost 7 bases, with 16 bases between them. The CDR3 sequence: CASSETGGLQPQHF. The CDR3 coding sequence is TGTGCCAGCAGCGAAACGGGGGGTCTCCAGCCCCAGCATTTT.

The chain couples TRBV28 to TRBJ2-1, with a weak D call TRBD2 (6 bases). The CDR3 extends over 14 amino acids. With 6 bases removed from V and 2 bases from J, the gap between germline ends came to 11 bases. Germline V CDR1 and CDR2: MDHEN, SYDVKM. CDR3 residues: CASSRGTAYNEQFF. The DNA for the CDR3 is TGTGCCAGCAGCCGTGGGACTGCCTACAATGAGCAGTTCTTC.

The chain has TRBV3-1 (or the pseudogene TRBV3-2) and TRBJ1-2, with D hard to call. The CDR3 has 13 residues. The V end was cut by 3 bases, the J end by 2 bases, with 7 bases between. Germline V lookup: CDR1 LGHDT, CDR2 YNNKEL (reference sequence). CDR3 sequence (DNA): TGTGCCAGCAGCCACCGGGGAAACTATGGCTACACCTTC. Its protein product is CASSHRGNYGYTF.

The chain recombines TRBV11-3 with TRBJ2-3; TRBD2 aligns across 10 bases. CDR1 SGHNT and CDR2 YENEEA come from the germline V gene. After removal of 1 base from V and 5 bases from J, the junction contained 3 bases not matched to a gene. This CDR3 has 15 amino acids. The CDR3 loop reads CASSLVAGGLDTQYF. CDR3 DNA sequence: TGTGCCAGCAGCTTAGTAGCGGGAGGTCTAGATACGCAGTATTTT.

The rearrangement joins TRBV3-1 (or the pseudogene TRBV3-2) to TRBJ1-5; D not certain. Trimming took off 2 bases at V and 1 base at J, with 6 bases between the two ends. In germline, CDR1 is LGHDT, CDR2 YNNKEL (reference sequence). This CDR3 is built from 14 residues. This CDR3 is CASSQSQSNQPQHF. The CDR3 bases are TGTGCCAGCAGCCAATCACAAAGCAATCAGCCCCAGCATTTT.

The chain employs TRBV7-2 and TRBJ1-1; 7 bases are a match to TRBD1. The CDR3 sequence is 13 residues long. Germline CDR1 and CDR2: SGHTA and FQGNSA. V shed 3 bases, J shed 9 bases, and the junction held 7 bases outside the gene matches. The CDR3 nucleotides are TGTGCCAGCAGCTTTGGCCCGACAGGGAAAGCTTTCTTT. This translates into CASSFGPTGKAFF.

CDR3 sequence: CASSPTGGEVEQYF. As DNA, the CDR3 is TGTGCCAGCAGCCCGACAGGTGGTGAGGTGGAGCAGTACTTC. V usage is TRBV11-2 and J usage is TRBJ2-7, with TRBD1 as a possible D gene (6 bases). Per germline, CDR1 SGHAT and CDR2 FQNNGV. V dropped 5 bases and J dropped 7 bases, with 18 bases sitting between them. CDR3 size: 14 residues.

The table lists this clone with a few counts. The chain joins TRBV6-6 to TRBJ2-1; 14 bases agree with TRBD2. CDR1 and CDR2 from the germline V gene are MNHNY and SVGAGI (reference sequence). The J segment lost 13 bases and the V segment lost 5 bases, leaving 13 bases of the junction unmatched. This CDR3 comprises 16 residues. The CDR3 loop reads CASSGRTSGGSLHQFF. DNA for the CDR3: TGTGCCAGCAGTGGGCGGACTAGCGGGGGGTCCCTTCACCAGTTCTTC.

V and J are TRBV24-1 and TRBJ2-1; 7 nucleotides agree with TRBD2. The germline gives CDR1 KGHDR, CDR2 SFDVKD. The CDR3 has 13 residues. V lost 3 bases to trimming and J lost 7 bases; unmatched junction nucleotides: 2. CDR3: CATSDPSGNEQFF. In DNA form, the CDR3 reads TGTGCCACCAGTGATCCTAGCGGAAATGAGCAGTTCTTC.

The chain employs TRBV2 and TRBJ2-7; D uncertain. The CDR3 spans 13 residues. V was shortened by 7 bases and J by 5 bases, with 15 bases between the two germline ends. Germline assignment: CDR1 SNHLY and CDR2 FYNNEI. CDR3 amino acids: CASTQSLVNEQYF. In DNA form, the CDR3 reads TGTGCCAGCACCCAGTCCTTGGTCAACGAGCAGTACTTC.

V and J are TRBV18 and TRBJ2-1, with 9 bases identical to TRBD2. The CDR3 length is 15 residues. With V trimmed by 0 bases and J by 10 bases, 7 bases remained unmatched. The germline V gene encodes CDR1 KGHSH and CDR2 LQKENI. CDR3 in amino acids: CASSPPDLAGNEQFF. CDR3 DNA: TGTGCCAGCTCACCACCAGATCTAGCGGGAAACGAGCAGTTCTTC.

This clone is a singleton in its sample. The gene calls are TRBV7-9 and TRBJ2-1; D is ambiguous. The V end lost 5 bases, the J end lost 1 base, and 12 bases lay between the germline ends. The germline V gene has CDR1 SEHNR and CDR2 FQNEAQ (reference sequence). The CDR3 consists of 15 residues. This CDR3 is CASSPLGGSYNEQFF. The CDR3 DNA sequence: TGTGCCAGCAGCCCGCTCGGTGGTTCCTACAATGAGCAGTTCTTC.

The chain combines TRBV7-2 with TRBJ2-5, with D unresolved. The CDR3 spans 13 residues. CDR1 is SGHTA and CDR2 is FQGNSA in the germline V gene. Trimming stripped 2 bases from V and 4 bases from J, with 8 bases between. The chain's CDR3 is CASSLTGLETQYF. For the CDR3, the DNA is TGTGCCAGCAGCTTAACTGGGCTAGAGACCCAGTACTTC.

This clone was detected only once. The chain employs TRBV7-2 and TRBJ2-7, with 10 nucleotides matching TRBD2. The germline CDR1 and CDR2 sequences are SGHTA and FQGNSA. The CDR3 is 17 residues long. The V gene end was trimmed by 5 bases and the J gene end by 0 bases; junction bases not matched to a gene: 10. The CDR3 DNA reads TGTGCCAGCAGCCCCGGGTCTAGCGGGAGATTCTCCTACGAGCAGTACTTC. Protein: CASSPGSSGRFSYEQYF.

This chain joins TRBV19 and TRBJ1-5; D not resolved. CDR1 LNHDA and CDR2 SQIVND come from the germline V gene (reference sequence). The germline V and J ends were trimmed by 3 bases and 4 bases, with 7 bases remaining between them. The CDR3 has 13 residues. CDR3 protein: CASSIVGNQPQHF. In nucleotides, the CDR3 is TGTGCCAGTAGTATTGTCGGGAATCAGCCCCAGCATTTT.

This chain connects TRBV3-1 (or the pseudogene TRBV3-2) to TRBJ1-2; TRBD1 aligns across 9 bases. Germline V lookup: CDR1 LGHDT, CDR2 YNNKEL (reference sequence). The CDR3 runs to 14 residues. After removal of 5 bases from V and 7 bases from J, the junction contained 8 bases not matched to a gene. The DNA of the CDR3 is TGTGCCAGCAGCGAACGACAGGGGGAAGGTGGCTACACCTTC. Its protein product is CASSERQGEGGYTF.

This sequence joins TRBV5-1 and TRBJ1-4, with D maybe TRBD1 (5 bases). CDR1 is SGHRS, CDR2 YFSETQ, per germline. The V and J ends lost 4 bases and 8 bases respectively, with 18 bases between them. This CDR3 is built from 15 residues. CDR3 nucleotide sequence: TGCGCCAGCAGCCTCCAGGGAGGGTATGAAGAAAAACTGTTTTTT. This translates into CASSLQGGYEEKLFF.

The rearrangement links TRBV3-1 (or the pseudogene TRBV3-2) to TRBJ1-2, with 9 bases identical to TRBD1. Germline CDR1 and CDR2: LGHDT and YNNKEL (reference sequence). The CDR3 extends over 15 amino acids. V trimming: 4 bases; J trimming: 4 bases; junction bases outside the gene matches: 7. DNA for the CDR3: TGTGCCAGCAGCCCCAGGACAGGGGCGAGCTATGGCTACACCTTC. It specifies CASSPRTGASYGYTF.

V is TRBV12-3 or TRBV12-4 and J is TRBJ2-3; unclear D gene. This CDR3 has 12 amino acids. Trimming pared 2 bases from V and 6 bases from J, leaving 6 bases between. CDR3 protein: CASSLTRDTQYF. CDR3 nucleotides: TGTGCCAGCAGTTTAACCCGGGATACGCAGTATTTT.

The J gene is TRBJ2-2, the V gene TRBV10-3; 10 positions agree with TRBD1. The CDR3 length is 14 residues. V lost 6 bases, J lost 7 bases, and 5 bases stayed unmatched. Germline CDR1 reads ENHRY; CDR2 reads SYGVKD. The CDR3 DNA is TGTGCCATCAGGGGACAGGGGAGGAACGGGGAGCTGTTTTTT. Amino acids: CAIRGQGRNGELFF.

The rearrangement joins TRBV7-9 to TRBJ2-2; TRBD1 might be the D (6 bases). This CDR3 is 16 amino acids long. Trimming removed 4 bases from V and 5 bases from J, with 17 bases in between. Germline loops: CDR1 SEHNR, CDR2 FQNEAQ (reference sequence). The CDR3 nucleotides read TGTGCCAGCAGCTCCCTCGGACAGAGACGGACCGGGGAGCTGTTTTTT. It specifies CASSSLGQRRTGELFF.